This T cell receptor (beta chain) was recorded in a study of cytomegalovirus exposure and HLA in healthy donors. Study-wide results and limits: Confirmation in vitro established that three CMV-associated chains were specific for CMV antigens. Differences between HLA loci emerged in a later analysis of TCR association rates, with DRB1 most and HLA-C fewest. Later analysis found that TCR beta chains associated with HLA were more clonally expanded than other, equally common chains.

PCR primers comprised 60 Vbeta and 13 Jbeta primers. Here immunoSEQ multiplex PCR was the method, and the copy in TCRdb shows in-frame clones only, minus some. In all, the sample yields about 32,000 clones. The CDR3 is 13 amino acids. The ends were cut back, 6 bases at V and 11 bases at J, with 19 bases in the middle. Germline CDR1 SGHAT, CDR2 FQDESV (reference sequence). In regard to this clone: What it binds is unknown.

The sample taken for sequencing was PBMCs. This TCR was sampled from a female donor in good health and CMV-seronegative. The rearrangement joins TRBV11-1 to TRBJ2-5; the D gene is possibly TRBD1 (7 bases). CDR3 loop: CASRLEGAREQYF. The DNA for the CDR3 is TGTGCCAGCAGATTGGAGGGGGCCAGGGAGCAGTACTTC.